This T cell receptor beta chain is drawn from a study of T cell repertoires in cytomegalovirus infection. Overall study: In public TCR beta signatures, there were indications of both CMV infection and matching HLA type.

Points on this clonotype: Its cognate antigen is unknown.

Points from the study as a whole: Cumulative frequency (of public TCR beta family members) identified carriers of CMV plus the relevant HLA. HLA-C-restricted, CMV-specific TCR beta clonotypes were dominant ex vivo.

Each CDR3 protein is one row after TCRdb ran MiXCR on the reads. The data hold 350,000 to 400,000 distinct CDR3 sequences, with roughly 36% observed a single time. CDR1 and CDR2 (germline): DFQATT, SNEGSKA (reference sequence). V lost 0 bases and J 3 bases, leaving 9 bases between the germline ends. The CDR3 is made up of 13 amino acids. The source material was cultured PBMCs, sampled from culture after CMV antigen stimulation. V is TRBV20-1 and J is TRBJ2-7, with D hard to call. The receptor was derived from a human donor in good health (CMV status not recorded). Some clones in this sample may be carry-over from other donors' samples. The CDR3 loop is CSARDHRSYEQYF. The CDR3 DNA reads TGCAGTGCTAGAGATCATCGGAGCTACGAGCAGTACTTC.